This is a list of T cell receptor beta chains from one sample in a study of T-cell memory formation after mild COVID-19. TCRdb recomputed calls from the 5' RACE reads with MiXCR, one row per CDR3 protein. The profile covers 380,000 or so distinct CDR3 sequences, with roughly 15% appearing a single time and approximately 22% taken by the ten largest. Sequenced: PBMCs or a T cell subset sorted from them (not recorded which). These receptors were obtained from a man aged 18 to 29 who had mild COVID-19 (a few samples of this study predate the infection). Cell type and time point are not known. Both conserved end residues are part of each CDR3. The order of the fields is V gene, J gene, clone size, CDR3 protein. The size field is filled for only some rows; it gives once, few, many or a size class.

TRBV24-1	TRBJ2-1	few	CATSDPGKGEQFF
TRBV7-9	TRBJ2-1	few	CASSHKSQNEQFF
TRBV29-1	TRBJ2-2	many	CSATGPAGELFF
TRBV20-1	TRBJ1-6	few	CSASVGVGRGSPLHF
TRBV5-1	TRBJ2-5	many	CASSTDWAYVETQYF
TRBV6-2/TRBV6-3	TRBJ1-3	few	CASSYSGLRSSGNTIYF
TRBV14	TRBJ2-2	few	CASRGSQANTGELFF
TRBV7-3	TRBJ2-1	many	CASSPHQAGPSYNEQFF
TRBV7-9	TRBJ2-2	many	CASSPGLENTGELFF
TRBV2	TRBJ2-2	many	CASNVRVTGELFF
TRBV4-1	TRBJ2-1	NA	CASSFQEGPGNEQFF
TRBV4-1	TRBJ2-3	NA	CASSQDIGYTQYF
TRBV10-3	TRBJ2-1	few	CAISGEDYAYNEQFF
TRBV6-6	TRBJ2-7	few	CASSQTSGNYEQYF
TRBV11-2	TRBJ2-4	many	CASSPWTPRMNRIQYF
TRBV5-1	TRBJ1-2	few	CASRFGTALYGYTF
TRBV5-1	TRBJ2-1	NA	CASVLGGPYNEQFF
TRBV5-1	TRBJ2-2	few	CASSLKTGRSTGELFF
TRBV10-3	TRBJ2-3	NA	CAISSGGTDTQYF
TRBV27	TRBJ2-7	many	CASSRGGHYEQYF
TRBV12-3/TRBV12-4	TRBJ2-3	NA	CASSLSQGGSFGTDTQYF
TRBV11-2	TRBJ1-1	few	CASSLEPGEAFF
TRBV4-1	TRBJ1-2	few	CASSQDSGPYYGYTF
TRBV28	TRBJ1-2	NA	CASSSGTGGTTNYGYTF
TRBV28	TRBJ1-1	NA	CASSRGTGRGTEAYF
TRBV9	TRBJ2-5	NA	CASSPFGVAETQYF
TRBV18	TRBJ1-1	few	CASSPYTDGTVSEAFF
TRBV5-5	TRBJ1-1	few	CASSLIQGNTEAFF
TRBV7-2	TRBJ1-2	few	CASSFIPYGYTF
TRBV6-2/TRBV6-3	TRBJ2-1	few	CASRRRVSYNEQFF
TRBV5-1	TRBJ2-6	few	CASSSDLQFSGANVLTF